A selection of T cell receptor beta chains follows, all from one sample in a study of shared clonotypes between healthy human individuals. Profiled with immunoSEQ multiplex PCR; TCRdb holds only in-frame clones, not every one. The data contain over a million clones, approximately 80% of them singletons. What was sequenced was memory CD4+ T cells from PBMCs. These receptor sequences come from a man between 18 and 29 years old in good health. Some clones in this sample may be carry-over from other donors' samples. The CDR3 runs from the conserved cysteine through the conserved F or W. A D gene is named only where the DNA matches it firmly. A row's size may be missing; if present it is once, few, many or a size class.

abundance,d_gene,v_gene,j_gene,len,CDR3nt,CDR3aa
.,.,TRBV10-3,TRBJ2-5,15,TGTGCCATCAGTGAGTCGGACTTGTACCAAGAGACCCAGTACTTC,CAISESDLYQETQYF
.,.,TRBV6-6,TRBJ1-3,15,TGTGCCAGCAGTTCCGGGACACCTTGGGGAAACACCATATATTTT,CASSSGTPWGNTIYF
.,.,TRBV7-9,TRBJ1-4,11,TGTGCCAGCAGCTTAGAGGACAGACTGTTTTTT,CASSLEDRLFF
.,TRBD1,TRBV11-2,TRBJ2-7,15,TGTGCCAGCAGCTCAACCGGGACAGGGTACGACGAGCAGTACTTC,CASSSTGTGYDEQYF
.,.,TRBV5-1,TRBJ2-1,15,TGCGCCAGCAGCGGCGACCTGCTACCCTACAATGAGCAGTTCTTC,CASSGDLLPYNEQFF
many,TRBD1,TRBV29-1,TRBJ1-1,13,TGCAGCGTTGGGGACAGGCTTAACACTGAAGCTTTCTTT,CSVGDRLNTEAFF
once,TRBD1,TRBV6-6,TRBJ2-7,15,TGTGCCAGCAGTTCCCCGGGACAGGGGCGCGACGAGCAGTACTTC,CASSSPGQGRDEQYF
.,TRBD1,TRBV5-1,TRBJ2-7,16,TGCGCCAGCAGCTTCTCTGGGAAGGGGGCCGGCTACGAGCAGTACTTC,CASSFSGKGAGYEQYF
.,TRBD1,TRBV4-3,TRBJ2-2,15,TGCGCCAGCAGGACACAGGGGGCGGACACCGGGGAGCTGTTTTTT,CASRTQGADTGELFF
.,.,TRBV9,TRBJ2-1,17,TGTGCCAGCAGTAGGTCCCTCGGGGGAGGTAACTACAATGAGCAGTTCTTC,CASSRSLGGGNYNEQFF
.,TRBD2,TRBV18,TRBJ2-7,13,TGTGCCAGCTCACCGATGGCGGGGGTCGAGCAGTACTTC,CASSPMAGVEQYF
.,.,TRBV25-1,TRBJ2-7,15,TGTGCCAGCAGGGACGAGCACAGGGCGGACTACGAGCAGTACTTC,CASRDEHRADYEQYF
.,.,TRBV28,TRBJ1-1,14,TGTGCCAGCAGTTCAAGGACCGGACGGACTGAAGCTTTCTTT,CASSSRTGRTEAFF
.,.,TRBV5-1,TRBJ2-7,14,TGCGCCAGCAGCTTGGCGACTGGATACTACGAGCAGTACTTC,CASSLATGYYEQYF
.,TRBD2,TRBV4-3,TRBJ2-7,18,TGCGCCAGCAGCCAAAAAGATGACGGGAGGCCAACCGCCTACGAGCAGTACTTC,CASSQKDDGRPTAYEQYF
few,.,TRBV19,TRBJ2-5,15,TGTGCCAGTAGTATAGGGTGGGGGTACCAAGAGACCCAGTACTTC,CASSIGWGYQETQYF
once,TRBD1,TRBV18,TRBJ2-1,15,TGTGCCAGCGCCGGGACAGGGGGCCCTTACAATGAGCAGTTCTTC,CASAGTGGPYNEQFF
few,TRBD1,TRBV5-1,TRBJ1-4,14,TGCGCCAGCAGCCCCGGACAGGGCCGTGAAAAACTGTTTTTT,CASSPGQGREKLFF
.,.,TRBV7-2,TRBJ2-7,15,TGTGCCAGCAGCCTGGATAACGGGGCCCAACGGGAGCAGTACTTC,CASSLDNGAQREQYF
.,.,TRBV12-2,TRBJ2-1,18,TGTGCAAGTCGCTTAGCCCCCCCCGACGGGACCCAAGCCCGGGAGCAGTTCTTC,CASRLAPPDGTQAREQFF
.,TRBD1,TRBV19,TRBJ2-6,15,TGTGCCATTTCCGGGACAGCCGCTGGGGCCAACGTCCTGACTTTC,CAISGTAAGANVLTF
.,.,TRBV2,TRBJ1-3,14,TGTGCCAGCAGTGTCACCAGGGGTATCTTCTCCATATATTTT,CASSVTRGIFSIYF
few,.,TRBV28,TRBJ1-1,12,TGTGCCAGCAGCAAAAAGGACACTGAAGCTTTCTTT,CASSKKDTEAFF
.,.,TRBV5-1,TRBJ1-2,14,TGCGCCAGCAGCGCGGAAGGGCCGCGACATGGCTACACCTTC,CASSAEGPRHGYTF
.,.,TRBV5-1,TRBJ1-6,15,TGCGCCAGCAGCTTGGAAATCGGCGGAACTTCACCCCTCCACTTT,CASSLEIGGTSPLHF
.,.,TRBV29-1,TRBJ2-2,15,TGCAGCGTTGAACGGGACTCCCCGGGGGTGGGGGAGCTGTTTTTT,CSVERDSPGVGELFF
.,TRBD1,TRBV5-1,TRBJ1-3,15,TGCGCCAGCAGCTCCGGGACAGCCTCTGGAAACACCATATATTTT,CASSSGTASGNTIYF
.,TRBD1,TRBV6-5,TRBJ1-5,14,TGTGCCAGCAGTGGACAGGGGGGATATCAGCCCCAGCATTTT,CASSGQGGYQPQHF
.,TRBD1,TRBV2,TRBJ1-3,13,TGTGCCAGCAGTGCCGACAGGGACAACACCATATATTTT,CASSADRDNTIYF
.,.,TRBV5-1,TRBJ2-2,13,TGCGCCAGCAGCCAACAGGACACCGGGGAGCTGTTTTTT,CASSQQDTGELFF
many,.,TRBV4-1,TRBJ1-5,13,TGCGCCAGCAGCCAAGAGGCCATGCAGCCCCAGCATTTT,CASSQEAMQPQHF
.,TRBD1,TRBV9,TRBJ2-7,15,TGTGCCAGCAGCGTATTGGGGACAGGGGTTAACGAGCAGTACTTC,CASSVLGTGVNEQYF
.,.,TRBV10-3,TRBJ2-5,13,TGTGCCATCAGTGGTCAGGAAATGGAGACCCAGTACTTC,CAISGQEMETQYF
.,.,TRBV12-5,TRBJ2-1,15,TGTGCTAGTGCCTTCGTAGGGATTTACAACAATGAGCAGTTCTTC,CASAFVGIYNNEQFF
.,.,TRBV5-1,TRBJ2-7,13,TGCGCCAGCAGCTACACGGGGGAGTACGAGCAGTACTTC,CASSYTGEYEQYF
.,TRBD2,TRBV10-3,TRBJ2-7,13,TGTGCCATCGGGACTAGCGGCCACTACGAGCAGTACTTC,CAIGTSGHYEQYF
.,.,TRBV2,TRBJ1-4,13,TGTGCCAGCATGGGCGGTTTTCGAGAAAAACTGTTTTTT,CASMGGFREKLFF